These 14 T cell receptor beta chains share one sample of origin, sequenced in a study of Graves' ophthalmopathy and Graves' hyperthyroidism. Beta-chain TCR CDR3 regions were amplified from RNA transcripts. An opening RT-PCR round employed HTBI primers and preceded a second-round multiplex PCR. TCRdb processed the multiplex PCR reads anew with MiXCR; each CDR3 protein has one entry. The sample has 35,000 to 50,000 distinct CDR3 sequences; approximately 55% are singletons. Sequencing was performed on peripheral blood. The receptor set was obtained from an adult woman with stable Graves' hyperthyroidism.

The chain is built from TRBV7-9 and TRBJ1-1; D might be TRBD1 (5 bases). This CDR3 spans 13 amino acids. The V end was cut by 6 bases, the J end by 6 bases, with 14 bases between. CDR1 and CDR2 (germline): SEHNR, FQNEAQ (reference sequence). The CDR3 nucleotides read TGTGCCAGCAGGGTTCAGGGTGTCGCTGAAGCTTTCTTT. Amino acid sequence: CASRVQGVAEAFF.

A word on this clonotype: One junction end disagrees with the germline gene, perhaps due to a read error. This chain joins TRBV5-1 and TRBJ2-7; 9 nucleotides line up with TRBD1. This CDR3 is 13 amino acids long. Germline V gene lookup returns CDR1 SGHRS and CDR2 YFSETQ. Here the CDR3 DNA reads TGTGCCAGCAGCGTAGGGACAGGGTTCGGGCAGTGCTTC. Amino acid sequence: CASSVGTGFGQCF. The whole variable domain, filled in from reference TRBV5-1 and TRBJ2-7, reads KAGVTQTPRYLIKTRGQQVTLSCSPISGHRSVSWYQQTPGQGLQFLFEYFSETQRNKGNFPGRFSGRQFSNSRSEMNVSTLELGDSALYLCASSVGTGFGQCFGPGTRLTVT.

This clonotype was observed at least ten times. The chain recombines TRBV20-1 with TRBJ2-3, with 7 bases matching TRBD2. J was trimmed by 3 bases and V by 1 base; bases with no gene match: 7. From germline, CDR1 is DFQATT and CDR2 SNEGSKA (reference sequence). This CDR3 has 15 amino acids. The CDR3 loop reads CSARASREVTDTQYF. CDR3 in DNA: TGCAGTGCTAGAGCCTCACGGGAGGTTACAGATACGCAGTATTTT.

CDR3 in amino acids: CASSLTSGRAETQYF. Here the CDR3 DNA reads TGCGCCAGCAGCTTGACTAGCGGGAGGGCAGAGACCCAGTACTTC. This chain joins TRBV5-1 and TRBJ2-5; 13 bases agree with TRBD2. Looked up from germline, CDR1 is SGHRS and CDR2 is YFSETQ. The trim removed 1 base at V and 4 bases at J, leaving 1 base unmatched. The CDR3 runs 15 residues. Supplemented by reference TRBV5-1 and TRBJ2-5, the full variable domain reads KAGVTQTPRYLIKTRGQQVTLSCSPISGHRSVSWYQQTPGQGLQFLFEYFSETQRNKGNFPGRFSGRQFSNSRSEMNVSTLELGDSALYLCASSLTSGRAETQYFGPGTRLLVL.

This clonotype appeared many times. The chain carries TRBV30 and TRBJ1-5; 7 nucleotides line up with TRBD1. The CDR3 totals 15 residues. Trimming cost V 2 bases and J 0 bases; bases outside gene matches: 4. Per germline, CDR1 GTSNPN and CDR2 SVGIG (reference sequence). The CDR3 loop is CAWSTGDYSNQPQHF. The CDR3 DNA sequence: TGTGCCTGGAGTACAGGGGACTATAGCAATCAGCCCCAGCATTTT. Together with reference TRBV30 and TRBJ1-5, the CDR3 gives the full variable domain: SQTIHQWPATLVQPVGSPLSLECTVEGTSNPNLYWYRQAAGRGLQLLFYSVGIGQISSEVPQNLSASRPQDRQFILSSKKLLLSDSGFYLCAWSTGDYSNQPQHFGDGTRLSIL.

Worth noting for this clonotype: The limits of the CDR3 on the DNA are not certain, so only TCRdb's listed CDR3 is given. The chain couples TRBV29-1 to TRBJ1-1; the DNA was not compared with TRBD1, the D call given in the table. Germline CDR1 and CDR2: SQVTM and ANQGSEA. The CDR3 length is 19 residues, termini included. CDR3 amino acids: CSIYLCSVDGTGGTTEAFF.

J is TRBJ2-7 and V is TRBV29-1, with D maybe TRBD1 (6 bases). This CDR3 has 13 residues. CDR1 is SQVTM and CDR2 is ANQGSEA in the germline V gene. V shed 4 bases and J shed 2 bases, with 12 bases lying between them. The CDR3 spells CSVAQGPPYEQYF. CDR3 sequence (DNA): TGCAGCGTTGCCCAGGGGCCCCCCTACGAGCAGTACTTC.

Worth noting for this clonotype: Mismatch with germline at one junction end may stem from a read error. The chain uses TRBV5-1 and TRBJ1-1; 8 bases map to TRBD1. The CDR3 sequence is 15 residues long. Germline V gene data show CDR1 as SGHRS and CDR2 as YFSETQ. In nucleotides, the CDR3 is TGCCCCAGCAGCTTTGGACAGGGAGGTATCACTGAAGCTTTCTTT. Translation: CPSSFGQGGITEAFF. The variable domain in full, with the rest retrieved from reference TRBV5-1 and TRBJ1-1, is KAGVTQTPRYLIKTRGQQVTLSCSPISGHRSVSWYQQTPGQGLQFLFEYFSETQRNKGNFPGRFSGRQFSNSRSEMNVSTLELGDSALYLCPSSFGQGGITEAFFGQGTRLTVV.

The V and J genes are TRBV14 and TRBJ2-5; 12 bases map to TRBD1. Germline V gene sequence: CDR1 SGHDN, CDR2 FVKESK. Trimming took 4 bases from V and 5 from J; bases not matched to a gene: 8. The CDR3 covers 16 residues. The DNA for the CDR3 is TGTGCCAGCAGCCCGGGACAGGGGGCGACGGGTGAGACCCAGTACTTC. Translation gives CASSPGQGATGETQYF.

This clonotype occurred many times. The chain is built from TRBV11-2 and TRBJ1-2; TRBD1 agrees at 9 bases. Germline CDR1 is SGHAT and CDR2 is FQNNGV. The V segment lost 1 base and the J segment 8 bases; nucleotides outside the gene matches: 8. There are 15 residues in the CDR3. The CDR3 reads CASSLARGQGSGYTF. CDR3 DNA sequence: TGTGCCAGCAGCTTAGCCCGGGGACAGGGTAGCGGCTACACCTTC.

In this sample, this clonotype turned up many times. The chain uses TRBV12-5 and TRBJ2-7; possible D gene TRBD2, 6 bases. V was trimmed by 2 bases and J by 7 bases, leaving 24 bases between them. Germline V gene lookup returns CDR1 LGHNT and CDR2 FRNRAP. The CDR3 covers 17 residues. The CDR3 protein is CASGLTALGPGGREQYF. Here the CDR3 DNA reads TGTGCTAGTGGTTTGACCGCGCTCGGACCAGGAGGGAGGGAGCAGTACTTC.

This clonotype was detected ten times or more. The V gene is TRBV6-6, the J gene TRBJ2-5; TRBD2 agrees at 8 bases. This CDR3 region has 15 residues. V lost 0 bases and J lost 5; bases outside the gene matches: 5. Germline V gene data show CDR1 as MNHNY and CDR2 as SVGAGI (reference sequence). CDR3 nucleotides: TGTGCCAGCAGTTACTCCAGCGGGAGCGGCGAGACCCAGTACTTC. Translating it yields CASSYSSGSGETQYF.

V gene TRBV20-1 combines with J gene TRBJ2-7, with 14 bases fitting TRBD2. Germline-derived CDR1 and CDR2 are DFQATT and SNEGSKA (reference sequence). J lost 0 bases, V lost 6 bases, and 4 bases had no gene match. The CDR3 totals 15 residues. The CDR3 DNA reads TGCAGTGCCAGGGGACTAGCGGGAGTCTCCTACGAGCAGTACTTC. Encoded protein: CSARGLAGVSYEQYF.

As regards this clonotype: This may arise from a read error, as a much more abundant clone is one base away. V usage is TRBV2 and J usage is TRBJ2-6, with 10 positions matching TRBD1. The CDR3 length is 16 residues. Looked up from germline, CDR1 is SNHLY and CDR2 is FYNNEI. In nucleotides, the CDR3 is TGTGCCGGCAGTGAAGACAGGGGGCCTGGGGCCAACGCCCTGACTTTC. It is translated as CAGSEDRGPGANALTF.